This T cell receptor (beta chain) is drawn from a study of T cell changes during pregnancy in multiple sclerosis (dated by TCRdb to between 2017 and 2020). About the investigation overall: In women with multiple sclerosis, the researchers looked at how the T cell repertoire shifted as pregnancy progressed.

At the junction V is shortened by 6 bases and J by 8 bases, with 13 bases in between. The CDR1 and CDR2 encoded by the germline V gene are MDHEN and SYDVKM. The CDR3 spans 12 residues, from the cysteine through the phenylalanine. The DNA shown is the 36-base CDR3, in frame from base 1. Concerning this clone: Which antigen it targets is not known. No per-base quality is available; no much larger clone lies one base away.

The library relied on the immunoSEQ multiplex PCR assay. TCRdb retrieved this table from immuneACCESS and kept in-frame rearrangements only. Not all clones are present; in checked studies, unresolved V genes account for under half, and no reason is known for the remainder. The sample table shows roughly 59,000 clones, and 93% are seen once. Of the sample, 3.2% falls within the top ten clones. This clonotype was obtained from a female donor with multiple sclerosis, enrolled in a pregnancy study. The rearranged chain carries TRBV28 and TRBJ1-2; there is no confident call for the D gene. Sequencing used CD8+ T cells from peripheral blood mononuclear cells, obtained in the second trimester of pregnancy. DNA sequence: TGTGCCAGCAGCCCAGATTCGGGGGGCTACACCTTC. Translation gives CASSPDSGGYTF.